This T cell receptor beta chain was documented in a study of a mutant IDH1 vaccine in newly diagnosed glioma (dated by TCRdb to the early 2020s). For the wider study: Patients received eight vaccinations in weeks 1, 3, 5, 7, 11, 15, 19 and 23, corresponding to visits V03 through V10. Longitudinal TCRB deep sequencing was done for 25 treated patients, wherever samples were available for exploratory analyses. Peripheral blood was collected at six visits: V03 (baseline), V05, V07, V10, V12 and V13. Prior to enrollment, standard therapy consisting of radiotherapy alone, temozolomide alone, or radiochemotherapy with temozolomide had been administered to patients, with the combination being received by most patients. Vaccination was initiated 4-6 weeks after radiotherapy alone, or concurrently with temozolomide cycles in the chemotherapy-containing groups. Of the approximately 33 treated patients, roughly 62% were male and around 40% were female, and the mean age was approximately 41 years. What the authors observed across the whole study: PBMC samples for TCRB deep sequencing were selected based on availability. Immune responses induced by the vaccine were seen in 93.3% of patients across multiple MHC alleles. Pseudoprogression appeared unrelated to alterations in the top peripheral T cell clonotypes detected by TCRB sequencing. According to the authors, sample limitations meant that analyses of patient blood samples could not be reproduced.

The protocol used for the library was the immunoSEQ multiplex PCR assay. Rearranged TCR beta chain sequences were amplified with the hsTCRB Kit following the manufacturer's protocol. TCRB libraries were sequenced on an Illumina MiSeq. As for the authors' bioinformatics: Demultiplexing, trimming and gene mapping were performed with the kit vendor's proprietary platform. TCRdb took over this immuneACCESS table, retaining in-frame rearrangements with V and J assigned. Such tables are incomplete; in checked studies, under half of the missing clones stem from an unresolved V gene, and the remainder is unexplained. From that table come the V and J calls and clone size; the DNA was used to work out D and trimming. The sample table records over 35,000 clones; around 85% of these occur just once. The ten most abundant clones make up approximately 2.5% of the sample. This clone came up a few times. No cognate antigen has been identified for it. No clone much larger than this one lies a single base away; base qualities are absent.

Its CDR3 holds 19 amino acids, cysteine through phenylalanine. Only the CDR3 portion is preserved as DNA: 57 bases, with reading frame beginning at the first base. For CDR1 and CDR2, the germline V gene (reference sequence) lists LNHDA and SQIVND. The junction shows trimming of 11 bases on V and 1 base on J, and the gene matches do not reach 22 bases of it. Explained via the paper, the time point label denotes: week 23, last vaccination. A 20-mer mutant IDH1 peptide at 300 micrograms in Montanide made up each vaccine dose, which was injected subcutaneously together with topical imiquimod. Donors had newly diagnosed WHO grade 3 or 4 IDH1-mutant astrocytomas with loss of nuclear ATRX. The samples were drawn from NOA16, a multicentre, single-arm, open-label phase I trial in Germany that tested a mutant IDH1 peptide vaccine in humans for the first time. Genomic DNA for TCRB sequencing was isolated from EDTA blood with the DNeasy Blood and Tissue Kit.

This TCR was sampled from a young woman with glioma. Some clones in this sample may be carry-over from other donors' samples. The rearranged segments are TRBV19 and TRBJ1-5, with 8 junctional bases fitting TRBD1. Material: PBMCs, obtained from a glioma patient whose treatment included an IDH1 peptide vaccine. In nucleotide form, the sequence is TGTGCCGGTGGAGGGACAGGTCAGAGGGGGGCATACAGCAATCAGCCCCAGCATTTT. Its protein is CAGGGTGQRGAYSNQPQHF.